Listed below are T cell receptor beta chains from one sample, sequenced in a study of cytomegalovirus exposure and HLA in healthy donors. Profiled with immunoSEQ multiplex PCR; TCRdb holds only in-frame clones, not every one. The sample shows approximately 160,000 clones, about 75% of them seen only once. The sequenced material came from PBMCs. All receptors derive from a male donor in good health and CMV-seronegative. Each CDR3 is given with its conserved first and last residue. A D gene is named only where the DNA matches it firmly. Where a row states a size, it is once, few, many or the class of an expanded clone; other rows omit it.

D gene,clone size,V gene,J gene,CDR3 DNA,CDR3 protein
TRBD2,NA,TRBV7-6,TRBJ2-3,TGTGCCAGCAGCTGGGCGGGAGGCACAGATACGCAGTATTTT,CASSWAGGTDTQYF
TRBD2,NA,TRBV7-8,TRBJ2-5,TGTGCCAGCAGCTTACCCTTAGCGGGGGTAGAAGAGACCCAGTACTTC,CASSLPLAGVEETQYF
NA,NA,TRBV28,TRBJ2-5,TGTGCCAGCAGCTACCCGGGGATTGGGGGCAGAACTCAAGAGACCCAGTACTTC,CASSYPGIGGRTQETQYF
NA,NA,TRBV5-1,TRBJ1-4,TGCGCCAGCAGCTTGGCGGCCTCAGGGGAGGGAAAACTGTTTTTT,CASSLAASGEGKLFF
TRBD2,NA,TRBV7-9,TRBJ2-5,TGTGCCAGCAGCCTCCCTCTAGCGGTTGACGGAGAGACCCAGTACTTC,CASSLPLAVDGETQYF
TRBD1,NA,TRBV5-4,TRBJ1-5,TGTGCCAGCAGCTTGGGAGGACAGGGTAGCAATCAGCCCCAGCATTTT,CASSLGGQGSNQPQHF
TRBD2,NA,TRBV7-3,TRBJ2-1,TGTGCCAGCAGCTTAAGGGCCATCACTAGCGGGAGATACAATGAGCAGTTCTTC,CASSLRAITSGRYNEQFF
NA,NA,TRBV4-3,TRBJ2-4,TGCGCCAGCAGCCAAGATCTAGGTGAAAACATTCAGTACTTC,CASSQDLGENIQYF
TRBD1,once,TRBV6-6,TRBJ1-5,TGTGCCAGCAGTAGACAGGGGGCGCATCAGCCCCAGCATTTT,CASSRQGAHQPQHF
NA,NA,TRBV19,TRBJ1-5,TGTGCCAGTAGTATGACATTTAATCAGCCCCAGCATTTT,CASSMTFNQPQHF
TRBD1,NA,TRBV29-1,TRBJ2-7,TGCAGCGTTGAATCCGGGACAGGGGCCGCCCTTGGCTACGAGCAGTACTTC,CSVESGTGAALGYEQYF
NA,once,TRBV19,TRBJ1-2,TGTGCCAGTAGTATTGGAGGGAATGGCTACACCTTC,CASSIGGNGYTF
TRBD1,NA,TRBV6-5,TRBJ2-7,TGTGCCAGCAGACCCGACAGGGGCTCCTACGAGCAGTACTTC,CASRPDRGSYEQYF
TRBD1,NA,TRBV5-1,TRBJ1-5,TGCGCCAGCAGCTTGGTAGGGGGCGCCGGTCAGCCCCAGCATTTT,CASSLVGGAGQPQHF
TRBD2,once,TRBV5-6,TRBJ2-5,TGTGCCAGCAGCTTACTTAGCGGGAGCAGCCAGACCCAGTACTTC,CASSLLSGSSQTQYF
NA,few,TRBV2,TRBJ1-5,TGTGCCAGCAGGCCAGGTGGCAATCAGCCCCAGCATTTT,CASRPGGNQPQHF
NA,once,TRBV7-2,TRBJ2-1,TGTGCCAGCAGCTTAGGGGGACTCGACAATGAGCAGTTCTTC,CASSLGGLDNEQFF
TRBD1,NA,TRBV4-1,TRBJ1-2,TGCGCCAGCAGCCAAGAGAGTTCAGGGGGCTATGGCTACACCTTC,CASSQESSGGYGYTF
TRBD1,NA,TRBV6-1,TRBJ1-2,TGTGCCAGCAGTGACTCCCCACACAGGGGCTATGGCTACACCTTC,CASSDSPHRGYGYTF
NA,NA,TRBV23-1,TRBJ1-4,TGCGCCAGCAGTCAATCGGGGAGAATCAGGGAAAAACTGTTTTTT,CASSQSGRIREKLFF
TRBD1,NA,TRBV9,TRBJ2-3,TGTGCCAGCGACAGGGGATCAAGCACAGATACGCAGTATTTT,CASDRGSSTDTQYF
NA,NA,TRBV27,TRBJ2-3,TGTGCCAGCGGGGACTTCCCTAGCACAGATACGCAGTATTTT,CASGDFPSTDTQYF
TRBD1,NA,TRBV6-5,TRBJ1-1,TGTGCCAGCAGTTACTCCGGGACAGGGGTCACTGAAGCTTTCTTT,CASSYSGTGVTEAFF
NA,NA,TRBV6-1,TRBJ1-4,TGTGCCAGCAGTTGGACAGTGAATAATGAAAAACTGTTTTTT,CASSWTVNNEKLFF
NA,NA,TRBV13,TRBJ1-5,TGTGCCAGCAGCTTACTCGGTCAGCCCCAGCATTTT,CASSLLGQPQHF